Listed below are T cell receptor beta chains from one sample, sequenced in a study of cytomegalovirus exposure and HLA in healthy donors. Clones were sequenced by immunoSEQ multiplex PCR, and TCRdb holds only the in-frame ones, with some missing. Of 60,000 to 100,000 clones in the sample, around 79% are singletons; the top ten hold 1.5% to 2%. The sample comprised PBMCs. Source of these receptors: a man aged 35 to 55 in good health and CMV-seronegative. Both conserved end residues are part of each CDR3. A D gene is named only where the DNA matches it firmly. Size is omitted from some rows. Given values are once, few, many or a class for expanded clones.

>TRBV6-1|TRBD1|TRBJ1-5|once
CASSFLTGEQPQHF
TGTGCCAGCAGCTTCCTTACAGGGGAACAGCCCCAGCATTTT
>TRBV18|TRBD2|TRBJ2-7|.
CASSPPTSGRIYEQYF
TGTGCCAGCTCACCACCGACTAGCGGGAGGATCTACGAGCAGTACTTC
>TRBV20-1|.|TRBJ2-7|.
CSASRADEQYF
TGCAGTGCTAGCAGGGCAGACGAGCAGTACTTC
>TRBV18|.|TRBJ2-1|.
CASSDPGTATREQFF
TGTGCCAGCTCGGACCCCGGGACTGCGACGCGTGAGCAGTTCTTC
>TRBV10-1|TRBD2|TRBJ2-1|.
CAAPGTSGRDEQFF
TGCGCCGCACCCGGGACTAGCGGACGAGATGAGCAGTTCTTC
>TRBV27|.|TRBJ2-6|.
CASSLKGAGANVLTF
TGTGCCAGCAGTTTGAAAGGGGCTGGGGCCAACGTCCTGACTTTC
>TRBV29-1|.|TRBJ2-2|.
CSVETLVAGPNTGELFF
TGCAGCGTTGAAACTCTGGTGGCGGGACCTAACACCGGGGAGCTGTTTTTT
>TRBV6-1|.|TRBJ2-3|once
CASSLTRPDTQYF
TGTGCCAGCAGCCTGACCAGGCCGGATACGCAGTATTTT
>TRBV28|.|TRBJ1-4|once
CASHTSSEKLFF
TGTGCCAGCCACACCTCCTCGGAAAAACTGTTTTTT
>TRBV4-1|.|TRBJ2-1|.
CASSQEQAVPYNEQFF
TGCGCCAGCAGCCAAGAACAAGCGGTCCCCTACAATGAGCAGTTCTTC
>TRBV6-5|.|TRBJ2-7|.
CASSRTASYEQYF
TGTGCCAGCAGTAGGACAGCCTCCTACGAGCAGTACTTC
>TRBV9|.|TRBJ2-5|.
CASSVGASQETQYF
TGTGCCAGCAGCGTAGGAGCTTCCCAAGAGACCCAGTACTTC
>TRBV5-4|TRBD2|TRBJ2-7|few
CASSTSGTLREQYF
TGTGCCAGCAGCACTAGCGGAACCCTGCGGGAGCAGTACTTC
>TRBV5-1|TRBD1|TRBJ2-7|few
CASSHGQGTYEQYF
TGCGCCAGCAGCCACGGACAGGGTACCTACGAGCAGTACTTC
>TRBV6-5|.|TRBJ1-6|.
CASSINRESVSPLHF
TGTGCCAGCAGTATAAACAGGGAGTCGGTTTCACCCCTCCACTTT
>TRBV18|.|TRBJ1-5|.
CASSPTARSNQPQHF
TGTGCCAGCTCACCTACAGCACGGAGCAATCAGCCCCAGCATTTT
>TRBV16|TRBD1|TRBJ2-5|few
CASSQLGQTGDETQYF
TGTGCCAGCAGCCAATTGGGACAGACCGGGGACGAGACCCAGTACTTC
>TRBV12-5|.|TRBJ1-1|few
CASGLVKRDTEAFF
TGTGCTAGTGGTTTGGTAAAGAGGGACACTGAAGCTTTCTTT
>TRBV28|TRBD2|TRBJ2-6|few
CASVPLAGGPRANVLTF
TGTGCCAGCGTACCACTAGCGGGAGGGCCAAGGGCCAACGTCCTGACTTTC
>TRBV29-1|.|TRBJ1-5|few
CSIADGGHNQPQHF
TGCAGCATCGCGGACGGCGGGCACAATCAGCCCCAGCATTTT
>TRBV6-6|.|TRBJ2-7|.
CASSVTHSSYEQYF
TGTGCCAGCAGTGTGACCCACAGCTCCTACGAGCAGTACTTC
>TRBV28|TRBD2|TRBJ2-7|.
CASSLERSGLAFYEQYF
TGTGCCAGCAGTTTAGAGAGGTCGGGACTAGCTTTTTACGAGCAGTACTTC
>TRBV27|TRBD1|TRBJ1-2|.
CASSSPGQGDHGHTF
TGTGCCAGCAGTTCCCCGGGACAGGGGGATCATGGCCACACCTTC
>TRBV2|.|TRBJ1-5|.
CASSSSHLVGHF
TGTGCCAGCAGTTCCTCTCACCTAGTTGGGCATTTT
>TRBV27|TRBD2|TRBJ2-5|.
CASSSTTGTRETQYF
TGTGCCAGCAGTTCGACAACCGGGACTAGAGAGACCCAGTACTTC
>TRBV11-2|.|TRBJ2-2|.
CASTTPQGSVGTGELFF
TGTGCCAGCACCACGCCCCAGGGCTCGGTAGGCACCGGGGAGCTGTTTTTT
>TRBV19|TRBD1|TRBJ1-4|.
CASRPGTGAVKLFF
TGTGCCAGTAGGCCTGGGACAGGCGCCGTTAAACTGTTTTTT